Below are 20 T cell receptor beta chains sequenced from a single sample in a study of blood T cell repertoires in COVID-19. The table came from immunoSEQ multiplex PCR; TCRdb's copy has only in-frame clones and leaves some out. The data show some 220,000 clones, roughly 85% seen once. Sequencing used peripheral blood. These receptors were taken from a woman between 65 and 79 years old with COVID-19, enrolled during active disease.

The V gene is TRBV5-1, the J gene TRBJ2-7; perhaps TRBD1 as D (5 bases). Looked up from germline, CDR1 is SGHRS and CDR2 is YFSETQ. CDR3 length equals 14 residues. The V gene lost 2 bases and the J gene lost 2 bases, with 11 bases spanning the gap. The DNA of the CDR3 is TGCGCCAGCAGCTTATCCCAGGGTACCTACGAGCAGTACTTC. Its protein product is CASSLSQGTYEQYF.

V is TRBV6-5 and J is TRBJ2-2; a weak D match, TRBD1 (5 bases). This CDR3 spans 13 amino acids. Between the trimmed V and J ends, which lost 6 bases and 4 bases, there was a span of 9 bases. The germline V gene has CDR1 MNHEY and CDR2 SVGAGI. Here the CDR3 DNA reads TGTGCCAGCAGACCGACAGTCACCGGGGAGCTGTTTTTT. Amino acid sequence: CASRPTVTGELFF.

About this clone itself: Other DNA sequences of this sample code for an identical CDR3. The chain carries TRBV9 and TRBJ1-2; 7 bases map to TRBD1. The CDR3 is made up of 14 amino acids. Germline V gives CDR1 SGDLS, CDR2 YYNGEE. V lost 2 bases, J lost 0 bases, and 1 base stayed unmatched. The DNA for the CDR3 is TGTGCCAGCAGCGTCGGGACAGCTAACTATGGCTACACCTTC. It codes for CASSVGTANYGYTF.

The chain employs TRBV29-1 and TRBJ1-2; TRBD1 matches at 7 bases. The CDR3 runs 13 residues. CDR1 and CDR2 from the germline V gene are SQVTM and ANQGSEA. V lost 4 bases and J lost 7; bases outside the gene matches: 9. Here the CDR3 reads CSVADRVKGGYTF. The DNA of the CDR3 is TGCAGCGTTGCCGACAGGGTAAAGGGTGGCTACACCTTC.

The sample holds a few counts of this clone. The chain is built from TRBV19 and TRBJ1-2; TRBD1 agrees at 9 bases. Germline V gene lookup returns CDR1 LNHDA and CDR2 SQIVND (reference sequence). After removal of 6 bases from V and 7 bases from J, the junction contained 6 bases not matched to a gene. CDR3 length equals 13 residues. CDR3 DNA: TGTGCCAGTAGCGAACAGGGGGCGGGTGGCTACACCTTC. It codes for CASSEQGAGGYTF.

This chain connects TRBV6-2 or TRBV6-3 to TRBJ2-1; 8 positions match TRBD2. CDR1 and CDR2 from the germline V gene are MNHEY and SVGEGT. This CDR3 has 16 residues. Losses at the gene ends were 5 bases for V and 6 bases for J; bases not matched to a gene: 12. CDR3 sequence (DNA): TGTGCCAGCAGTCCCGGGACTAGAGGGGGTTTCAATGAGCAGTTCTTC. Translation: CASSPGTRGGFNEQFF.

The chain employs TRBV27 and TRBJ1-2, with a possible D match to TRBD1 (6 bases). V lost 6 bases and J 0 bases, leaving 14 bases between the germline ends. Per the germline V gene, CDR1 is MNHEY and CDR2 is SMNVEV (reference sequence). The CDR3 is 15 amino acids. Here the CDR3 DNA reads TGTGCCAGCAGGCGGAACAGGGAAGCTAACTATGGCTACACCTTC. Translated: CASRRNREANYGYTF.

In DNA form, the CDR3 reads TGTGCCAGCAGCTCGGCAGGGGCCAGGTTTTACAATGAGCAGTTCTTC. It yields the protein CASSSAGARFYNEQFF. The chain couples TRBV5-4 to TRBJ2-1, with D maybe TRBD1 (6 bases). Germline V gene lookup returns CDR1 SGHNT and CDR2 YYREEE (reference sequence). This CDR3 is 16 amino acids long. The V and J ends lost 3 bases and 4 bases respectively, with 17 bases between them.

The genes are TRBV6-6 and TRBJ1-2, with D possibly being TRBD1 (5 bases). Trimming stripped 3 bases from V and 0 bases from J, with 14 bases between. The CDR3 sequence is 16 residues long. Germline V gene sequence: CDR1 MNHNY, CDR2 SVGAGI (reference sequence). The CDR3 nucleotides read TGTGCCAGCAGTTATCCCAGGGCCGACACTAACTATGGCTACACCTTC. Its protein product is CASSYPRADTNYGYTF.

CDR3 nucleotide sequence: TGTGCCAGCAGCTCGGGGGGCTCCTACGAGCAGTACTTC. Amino acids: CASSSGGSYEQYF. The V and J genes are TRBV5-4 and TRBJ2-7, with 7 bases matching TRBD2. Germline CDR1 and CDR2: SGHNT and YYREEE (reference sequence). J was trimmed by 0 bases and V by 3 bases; bases with no gene match: 0. The CDR3 is 13 amino acids. Full variable domain (outside the CDR3, taken from reference TRBV5-4 and TRBJ2-7): ETGVTQSPTHLIKTRGQQVTLRCSSQSGHNTVSWYQQALGQGPQFIFQYYREEENGRGNFPPRFSGLQFPNYSSELNVNALELDDSALYLCASSSGGSYEQYFGPGTRLTVT.

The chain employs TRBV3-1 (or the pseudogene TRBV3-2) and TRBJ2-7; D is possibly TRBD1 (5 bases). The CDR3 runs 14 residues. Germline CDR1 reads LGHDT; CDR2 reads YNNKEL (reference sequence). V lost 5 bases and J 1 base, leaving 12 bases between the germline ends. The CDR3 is CASSTTATSYEQYF. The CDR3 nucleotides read TGTGCCAGCAGCACGACAGCGACATCCTACGAGCAGTACTTC.

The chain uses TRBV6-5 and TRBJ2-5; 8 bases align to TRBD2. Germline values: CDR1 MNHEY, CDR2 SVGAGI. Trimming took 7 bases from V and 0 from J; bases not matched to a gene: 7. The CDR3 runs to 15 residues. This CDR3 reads CASNLSGGNQETQYF. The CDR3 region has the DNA TGTGCCAGCAACCTCAGCGGGGGTAACCAAGAGACCCAGTACTTC.

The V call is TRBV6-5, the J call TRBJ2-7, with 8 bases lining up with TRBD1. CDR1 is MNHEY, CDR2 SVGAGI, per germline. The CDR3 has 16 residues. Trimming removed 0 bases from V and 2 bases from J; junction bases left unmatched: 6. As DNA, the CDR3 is TGTGCCAGCAGTTACTCAGCCGGGACAGGAACCTACGAGCAGTACTTC. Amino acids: CASSYSAGTGTYEQYF.

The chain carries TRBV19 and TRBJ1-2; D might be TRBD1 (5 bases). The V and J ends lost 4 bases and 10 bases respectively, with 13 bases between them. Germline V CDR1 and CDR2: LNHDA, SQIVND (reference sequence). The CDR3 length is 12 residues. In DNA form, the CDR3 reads TGTGCCAGTAGTACCGGCGGGGGTACCTACACCTTC. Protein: CASSTGGGTYTF.

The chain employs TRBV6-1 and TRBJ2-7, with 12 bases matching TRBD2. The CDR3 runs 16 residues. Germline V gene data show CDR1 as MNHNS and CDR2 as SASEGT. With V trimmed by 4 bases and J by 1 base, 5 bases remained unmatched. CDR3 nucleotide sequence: TGTGCCAGCAGTGCCGGGACTAGCGGGTATTCCTACGAGCAGTACTTC. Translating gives CASSAGTSGYSYEQYF.

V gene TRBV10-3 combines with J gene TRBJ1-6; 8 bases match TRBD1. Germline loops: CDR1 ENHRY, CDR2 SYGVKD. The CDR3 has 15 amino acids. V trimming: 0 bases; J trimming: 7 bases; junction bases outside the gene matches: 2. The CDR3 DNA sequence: TGTGCCATCAGTGAGTCAGACAGGGGCAATTCACCCCTCCACTTT. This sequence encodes CAISESDRGNSPLHF.

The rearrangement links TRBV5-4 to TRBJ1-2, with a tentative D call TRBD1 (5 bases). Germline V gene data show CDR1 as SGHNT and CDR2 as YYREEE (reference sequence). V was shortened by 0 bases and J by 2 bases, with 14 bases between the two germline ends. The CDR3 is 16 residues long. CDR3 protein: CASSLARQTGNYGYTF. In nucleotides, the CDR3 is TGTGCCAGCAGCTTGGCCCGTCAAACAGGCAACTATGGCTACACCTTC.

The CDR3 loop reads CASSQSHTGVGYGYTF. In nucleotides, the CDR3 is TGCGCCAGCAGCCAAAGCCACACAGGGGTAGGCTATGGCTACACCTTC. The V call is TRBV4-3, the J call TRBJ1-2; 7 positions match TRBD1. The junction had 10 bases not matched to a gene; V was cut back by 2 bases and J by 4 bases. The CDR3 is 16 residues long. Germline V gene lookup returns CDR1 LGHNA and CDR2 YSLEER.

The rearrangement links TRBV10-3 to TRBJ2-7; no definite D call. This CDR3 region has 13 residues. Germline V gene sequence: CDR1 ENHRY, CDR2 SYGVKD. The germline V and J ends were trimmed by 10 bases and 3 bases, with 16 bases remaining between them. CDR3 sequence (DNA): TGTGCCAGCGCGGATAGCCCCCACTACGAGCAGTACTTC. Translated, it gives CASADSPHYEQYF.

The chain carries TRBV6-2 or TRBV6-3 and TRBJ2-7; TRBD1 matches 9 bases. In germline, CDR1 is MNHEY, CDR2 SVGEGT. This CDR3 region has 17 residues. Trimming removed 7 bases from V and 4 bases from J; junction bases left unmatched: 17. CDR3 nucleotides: TGTGCCAGCACCCCCCCGGAAAGGACAGGGGCCCTTTACGAGCAGTACTTC. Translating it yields CASTPPERTGALYEQYF.